The clone carrying this T cell receptor (beta chain) was found once. The record originates from a study of technical replicates of blood from several donors. Trimming removed 1 base from V and 5 bases from J; junction bases left unmatched: 17. The CDR3 spans 19 residues. Germline CDR1 and CDR2: SGHTA and FQGNSA. Assay used: immunoSEQ multiplex PCR; TCRdb lists only in-frame clones, some missing. The repertoire holds approximately 76,000 clones, approximately 97% seen once, with approximately 0.18% in the top ten. The sequence derives from a human donor in good health. Source material: T cells isolated from PBMCs. The rearrangement joins TRBV7-2 to TRBJ2-7; TRBD2 matches 10 bases. The CDR3 is CASSLGIVAPSGSKDEQYF. CDR3 DNA sequence: TGTGCCAGCAGCTTAGGGATAGTGGCGCCTAGCGGGAGCAAGGACGAGCAGTACTTC.